What follows are 20 T cell receptor beta chains derived from one specimen sequenced in a study of blood T cell repertoires in COVID-19. Clones were sequenced by immunoSEQ multiplex PCR, and TCRdb holds only the in-frame ones, with some missing. The profile shows some 100,000 clones, more than 90% of them singletons. The source material was peripheral blood. The receptors were gathered from a man between 65 and 80 years old with acute or convalescent COVID-19.

V and J are TRBV14 and TRBJ1-2; D possibly corresponds to TRBD1 (6 bases). CDR1 is SGHDN, CDR2 FVKESK, per germline. Trimming took 11 bases from V and 4 from J, leaving 20 bases between them. The CDR3 length is 14 residues. CDR3 DNA: TGTGCCCGCACCAATGGGCAGGGGACCTATGGCTACACCTTC. It is translated as CARTNGQGTYGYTF.

The V gene is TRBV9, the J gene TRBJ2-1; the D gene is possibly TRBD2 (6 bases). Germline V lookup: CDR1 SGDLS, CDR2 YYNGEE. CDR3 length: 15 residues. The V end was cut by 0 bases, the J end by 1 base, with 8 bases between. CDR3 coding DNA: TGTGCCAGCAGCGTAGAGGCGGGATCCTACAATGAGCAGTTCTTC. Its protein product is CASSVEAGSYNEQFF.

The chain recombines TRBV7-9 with TRBJ2-1, with 7 bases identical to TRBD2. Germline CDR1 reads SEHNR; CDR2 reads FQNEAQ (reference sequence). After removal of 6 bases from V and 4 bases from J, the junction contained 12 bases not matched to a gene. The CDR3 has 16 amino acids. The CDR3 sequence is CASRMGGRPLYNEQFF. The CDR3, as DNA: TGTGCCAGCAGAATGGGGGGGAGGCCCCTTTACAATGAGCAGTTCTTC.

CDR3 DNA: TGTGCCAGCACCCAACACGGGCTAGCGGGGAGCACAGATACGCAGTATTTT. Translation gives CASTQHGLAGSTDTQYF. The rearrangement links TRBV27 to TRBJ2-3; 9 bases fit TRBD2. This CDR3 is built from 17 residues. Germline V gene data show CDR1 as MNHEY and CDR2 as SMNVEV (reference sequence). The junction had 11 bases not matched to a gene; V was cut back by 7 bases and J by 0 bases.

V is TRBV24-1 and J is TRBJ1-1; 8 positions agree with TRBD1. The length of the CDR3 is 17 residues. CDR1 KGHDR and CDR2 SFDVKD come from the germline V gene. V trimming: 1 base; J trimming: 2 bases; junction bases outside the gene matches: 8. CDR3 nucleotides: TGTGCCACCAGTGATTTCCTACCGGACAGGGTTAACACTGAAGCTTTCTTT. Translation: CATSDFLPDRVNTEAFF.

This chain connects TRBV11-2 to TRBJ2-3; 8 nucleotides align to TRBD2. Germline trimming cut 1 base from V and 0 bases from J; bases unmatched to any gene: 3. Germline assignment: CDR1 SGHAT and CDR2 FQNNGV. This CDR3 has 16 residues. This CDR3 reads CASSLAASGSTDTQYF. The CDR3 region has the DNA TGTGCCAGCAGCTTAGCGGCTAGCGGGAGCACAGATACGCAGTATTTT.

This chain's CDR3 is CASRSTGGGYGYTF. CDR3 nucleotides: TGTGCCAGCAGGAGTACAGGGGGCGGCTATGGCTACACCTTC. The chain has TRBV28 and TRBJ1-2, with 9 nucleotides matching TRBD1. CDR3 size: 14 residues. The germline CDR1 and CDR2 sequences are MDHEN and SYDVKM. V lost 6 bases to trimming and J lost 4 bases; unmatched junction nucleotides: 6.

This chain uses TRBV11-2 with TRBJ2-2; D not resolved. Germline V lookup: CDR1 SGHAT, CDR2 FQNNGV. This CDR3 comprises 14 residues. V was trimmed by 0 bases and J by 5 bases, leaving 7 bases between them. The CDR3 sequence is CASSLDLVTGELFF. The CDR3 region has the DNA TGTGCCAGCAGCTTAGATCTCGTAACCGGGGAGCTGTTTTTT.

This chain links TRBV29-1 with TRBJ1-2; 7 nucleotides match TRBD1. With V trimmed by 0 bases and J by 4 bases, 5 bases remained unmatched. The germline CDR1 and CDR2 sequences are SQVTM and ANQGSEA. The CDR3 contains 14 residues. The CDR3 here is CSVEESWDSYGYTF. The DNA of the CDR3 is TGCAGCGTTGAAGAGTCTTGGGACAGCTATGGCTACACCTTC.

CDR3 coding DNA: TGTGCCAGCAGCAATTTGGGGGGGCGAAGCTCCTACGAGCAGTACTTC. It codes for CASSNLGGRSSYEQYF. The V and J genes are TRBV5-6 and TRBJ2-7, with D perhaps matching TRBD2 (7 bases). CDR1 and CDR2 from the germline V gene are SGHDT and YYEEEE. The CDR3 length is 16 residues. The V and J ends lost 4 bases and 0 bases respectively, with 17 bases between them.

J is TRBJ1-5 and V is TRBV30; tentative D call: TRBD1 (6 bases). The CDR3 has 15 amino acids. CDR1 GTSNPN and CDR2 SVGIG come from the germline V gene (reference sequence). V was cut by 0 bases and J by 4 bases, with 13 bases left in between. The CDR3 DNA is TGTGCCTGGAGTGTAGGGGGGGTATGGAATCAGCCCCAGCATTTT. Translated: CAWSVGGVWNQPQHF.

The chain uses TRBV11-3 and TRBJ2-1; possibly TRBD2 for D (6 bases). The germline CDR1 and CDR2 sequences are SGHNT and YENEEA. The CDR3 length is 17 residues. V shed 4 bases and J shed 0 bases, with 16 bases lying between them. CDR3 sequence reads: CASSSLPGLTSYNEQFF. CDR3 nucleotides: TGTGCCAGCAGCTCCCTCCCGGGACTGACCTCCTACAATGAGCAGTTCTTC. The variable domain in full, with the rest retrieved from reference TRBV11-3 and TRBJ2-1, is EAGVVQSPRYKIIEKKQPVAFWCNPISGHNTLYWYLQNLGQGPELLIRYENEEAVDDSQLPKDRFSAERLKGVDSTLKIQPAELGDSAVYLCASSSLPGLTSYNEQFFGPGTRLTVL.

This clone was seen a single time. The chain has TRBV14 and TRBJ2-7; D is ambiguous. From germline, CDR1 is SGHDN and CDR2 FVKESK. This CDR3 is built from 13 residues. Trimming cost V 5 bases and J 5 bases, with 13 bases left between them. The CDR3 region is CASSATGFHEQYF. The DNA for the CDR3 is TGTGCCAGCAGCGCGACTGGTTTCCACGAGCAGTACTTC.

The chain links TRBV28 to TRBJ1-1; TRBD1 agrees at 7 bases. The length of the CDR3 is 13 residues. Trimming at V came to 2 bases and at J to 8 bases, leaving 5 bases not matched to a gene. CDR1 is MDHEN, CDR2 SYDVKM, per germline. The CDR3 sequence: CASSLGDSEEAFF. CDR3 coding DNA: TGTGCCAGCAGTTTAGGGGACAGCGAGGAAGCTTTCTTT.

This rearrangement joins TRBV5-1 to TRBJ1-4; 8 bases are a match to TRBD1. V was clipped by 3 bases and J by 5 bases; unmatched bases: 6. The germline V gene has CDR1 SGHRS and CDR2 YFSETQ. The CDR3 is 15 amino acids. The CDR3 region is CASSSTGEWNEKLFF. The CDR3 DNA reads TGCGCCAGCAGCTCGACAGGGGAATGGAATGAAAAACTGTTTTTT.

The V gene is TRBV9, the J gene TRBJ2-1; possible D gene TRBD1, 5 bases. V shed 0 bases and J shed 0 bases, with 10 bases lying between them. Looked up from germline, CDR1 is SGDLS and CDR2 is YYNGEE. The CDR3 runs to 16 residues. CDR3 region: CASSVEGLSSYNEQFF. The CDR3, as DNA: TGTGCCAGCAGCGTAGAGGGGTTAAGCTCCTACAATGAGCAGTTCTTC.

The sample holds one count of this clone. This chain joins TRBV2 and TRBJ2-1; 9 bases map to TRBD2. Germline CDR1 and CDR2: SNHLY and FYNNEI. The CDR3 consists of 15 residues. The V and J ends lost 7 bases and 0 bases, in that order; junction bases with no gene match: 4. CDR3: CASKSGRSSYNEQFF. CDR3 nucleotides: TGTGCCAGCAAAAGCGGGAGGAGCTCCTACAATGAGCAGTTCTTC.

The chain uses TRBV9 and TRBJ1-2; possibly TRBD1 for D (6 bases). The CDR3 spans 14 residues. The germline CDR1 and CDR2 sequences are SGDLS and YYNGEE. V was shortened by 7 bases and J by 3 bases, with 16 bases between the two germline ends. CDR3 coding DNA: TGTGCCAGCGGTCAGGGGAGCGGAGACTATGGCTACACCTTC. This sequence encodes CASGQGSGDYGYTF.

The genes are TRBV11-3 and TRBJ2-7, with TRBD2 matching 13 bases. Germline-derived CDR1 and CDR2 are SGHNT and YENEEA. V was pared by 1 base and J by 4 bases, with 1 base of the junction left unmatched. The CDR3 contains 15 residues. CDR3 DNA: TGTGCCAGCAGCTTAGTGACTAGCGGGAGGTACGAGCAGTACTTC. This gives the protein CASSLVTSGRYEQYF.

This clone was seen only once. The chain recombines TRBV7-9 with TRBJ1-2; no clear D gene. V shed 1 base and J shed 5 bases, with 8 bases lying between them. In germline, CDR1 is SEHNR, CDR2 FQNEAQ (reference sequence). The CDR3 is 13 amino acids. The CDR3 DNA sequence: TGTGCCAGCAGCTTAGTACCGGGGTATGGCTACACCTTC. It translates to CASSLVPGYGYTF. Full variable domain (outside the CDR3, taken from reference TRBV7-9 and TRBJ1-2): DTGVSQNPRHKITKRGQNVTFRCDPISEHNRLYWYRQTLGQGPEFLTYFQNEAQLEKSRLLSDRFSAERPKGSFSTLEIQRTEQGDSAMYLCASSLVPGYGYTFGSGTRLTVV.